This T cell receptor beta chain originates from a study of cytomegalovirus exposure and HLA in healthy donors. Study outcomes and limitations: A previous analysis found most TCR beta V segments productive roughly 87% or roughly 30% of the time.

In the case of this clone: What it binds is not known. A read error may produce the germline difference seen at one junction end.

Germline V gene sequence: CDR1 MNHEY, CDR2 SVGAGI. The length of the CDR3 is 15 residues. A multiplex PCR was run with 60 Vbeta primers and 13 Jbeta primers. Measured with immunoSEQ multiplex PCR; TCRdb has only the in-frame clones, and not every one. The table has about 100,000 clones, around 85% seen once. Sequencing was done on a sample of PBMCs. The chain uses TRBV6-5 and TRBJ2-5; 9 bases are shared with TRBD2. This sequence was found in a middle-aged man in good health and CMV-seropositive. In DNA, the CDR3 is TGTGCCAGCAGGGGAGCGGGAGGTCACCAAGAGACCCGGTACTTC. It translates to CASRGAGGHQETRYF.